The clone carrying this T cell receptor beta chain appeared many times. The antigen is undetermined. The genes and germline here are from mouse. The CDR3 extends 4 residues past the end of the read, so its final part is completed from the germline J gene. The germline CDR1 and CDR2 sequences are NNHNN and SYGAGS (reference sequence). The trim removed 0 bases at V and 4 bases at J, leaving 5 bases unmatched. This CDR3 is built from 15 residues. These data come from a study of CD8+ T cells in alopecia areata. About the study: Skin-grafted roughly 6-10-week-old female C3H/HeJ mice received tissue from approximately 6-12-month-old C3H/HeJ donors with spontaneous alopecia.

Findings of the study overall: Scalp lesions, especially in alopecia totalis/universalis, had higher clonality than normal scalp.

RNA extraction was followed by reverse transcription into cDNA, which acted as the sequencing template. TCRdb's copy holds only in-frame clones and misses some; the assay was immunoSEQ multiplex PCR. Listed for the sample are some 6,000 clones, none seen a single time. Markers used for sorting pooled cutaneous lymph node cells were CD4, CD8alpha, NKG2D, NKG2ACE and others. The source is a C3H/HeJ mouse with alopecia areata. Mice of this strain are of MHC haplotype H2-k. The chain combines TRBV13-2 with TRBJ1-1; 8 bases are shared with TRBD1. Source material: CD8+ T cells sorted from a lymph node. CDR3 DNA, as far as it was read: TGTGCCAGCGGTGATGCAGGGGGCGCAGGCACA. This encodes CASGDAGGAGT. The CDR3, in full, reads CASGDAGGAGTEVFF.